Ten or more counts support the clone carrying this TCR beta chain. Its antigen is unknown. The CDR3 consists of 14 residues. Trimming cost V 3 bases and J 8 bases; bases outside gene matches: 5. CDR1 is DFQATT, CDR2 SNEGSKA, per germline (reference sequence). This entry is derived from a study of read filtering for tumor transcriptome and immune sequencing. On the study more broadly: Among patients, roughly 17 were male and 14 female, aged about 40 to 90 (mean around 61). Per sample, TCR-region reads ranged about 3.5 to 11 million by IR-seq, 85 to 1273 by RNA-seq. Findings of the study overall: Single-read clonotypes: about 81.9% of IR-seq clonotypes (about 3.5% of reads), 74.6% of RNA-seq clonotypes (nearly 45% of reads).

From approximately 400 ng of RNA, a library with molecular barcoded alpha/delta and beta/gamma adaptors was made. TCRdb reanalysed the reads using MiXCR and keeps one entry per CDR3 protein. The sample has 100,000 to 150,000 distinct CDR3 sequences, less than 15% seen once; the top ten hold just under 8.5%. The chain combines TRBV20-1 with TRBJ1-6; 9 nucleotides align to TRBD1. This sequence originates from a donor at least 40 years old with multiple myeloma. Sequenced: a population of CD138-negative cells sorted from bone marrow. CDR3 DNA: TGCAGTGCTAGGATGGGACAGGGACATTCACCCCTCCACTTT. It yields the protein CSARMGQGHSPLHF.